The 28 T cell receptor beta chains listed next were all sequenced from one sample in a study of blood T cell repertoires in COVID-19. TCRdb's copy holds only in-frame clones and misses some; the assay was immunoSEQ multiplex PCR. The sample carries around 130,000 clones, approximately 85% recorded once. Material: peripheral blood. The receptors come from a human donor in a cohort sampled during active COVID-19.

V is TRBV18 and J is TRBJ1-4; the D gene is possibly TRBD1 (6 bases). The CDR3 has 15 residues. Germline V gene lookup returns CDR1 KGHSH and CDR2 LQKENI. V was pared by 3 bases and J by 7 bases, with 15 bases between. Here the CDR3 DNA reads TGTGCCAGCTCACCTAGCACAGGGAGCCTTGAAAAACTGTTTTTT. Translating gives CASSPSTGSLEKLFF.

The rearrangement uses TRBV24-1 and TRBJ2-3; TRBD1 matches at 7 bases. This CDR3 spans 16 amino acids. Trimming removed 3 bases from V and 0 bases from J; junction bases left unmatched: 5. Germline V gene lookup returns CDR1 KGHDR and CDR2 SFDVKD. CDR3 DNA sequence: TGTGCCACCAGTGATGAAGGGGGCGGGAGCACAGATACGCAGTATTTT. It codes for CATSDEGGGSTDTQYF.

The rearrangement links TRBV6-2 or TRBV6-3 to TRBJ1-2; weak D call: TRBD1 (6 bases). The germline V gene has CDR1 MNHEY and CDR2 SVGEGT. The CDR3 sequence is 17 residues long. The V end lost 2 bases, the J end lost 2 bases, and 18 bases lay between the germline ends. In DNA form, the CDR3 reads TGTGCCAGCAGTTACAAAGCGGGACACGATATAAACTATGGCTACACCTTC. Its protein is CASSYKAGHDINYGYTF.

The CDR3 DNA follows: TGTGCCAGCAGCCAAGTACTATGTACCTGGGAGCAGTACGTC. It yields the protein CASSQVLCTWEQYV. V usage is TRBV14 and J usage is TRBJ2-7; the D is unclear. With 1 base removed from V and 7 bases from J, the gap between germline ends came to 14 bases. The V gene's germline CDR1 is SGHDN and CDR2 FVKESK. CDR3 size: 14 residues.

J is TRBJ2-1 and V is TRBV11-2; TRBD2 might be the D (5 bases). Germline CDR1 SGHAT, CDR2 FQNNGV. The CDR3 is 14 residues long. V dropped 5 bases and J dropped 8 bases, with 16 bases sitting between them. Here the CDR3 reads CASSNLRGRYEQFF. The CDR3 coding sequence is TGTGCCAGCAGCAACTTGAGAGGGCGGTATGAGCAGTTCTTC. Full variable domain (remainder filled in from reference TRBV11-2 and TRBJ2-1): EAGVAQSPRYKIIEKRQSVAFWCNPISGHATLYWYQQILGQGPKLLIQFQNNGVVDDSQLPKDRFSAERLKGVDSTLKIQPAKLEDSAVYLCASSNLRGRYEQFFGPGTRLTVL.

V and J are TRBV5-6 and TRBJ2-5; a possible D gene is TRBD2 (5 bases). There are 15 residues in the CDR3. Trimming shortened V by 4 bases and J by 1 base, and 14 bases separated the two germline ends. Germline loops: CDR1 SGHDT, CDR2 YYEEEE. This CDR3 is CASSNWGVLQETQYF. CDR3 bases: TGTGCCAGCAGCAATTGGGGAGTACTCCAAGAGACCCAGTACTTC.

The chain joins TRBV7-3 to TRBJ2-3; 10 bases are a match to TRBD2. The CDR3 is 15 amino acids. CDR1 and CDR2 (germline): SGHTA, FQGTGA. V trimming: 5 bases; J trimming: 5 bases; junction bases outside the gene matches: 7. The CDR3 spells CASSQAGGHLDTQYF. Written as DNA, the CDR3 is TGTGCCAGCAGCCAAGCGGGGGGGCATTTAGATACGCAGTATTTT.

The J gene is TRBJ2-2, the V gene TRBV14; TRBD1 agrees at 7 bases. Germline-derived CDR1 and CDR2 are SGHDN and FVKESK. With V trimmed by 3 bases and J by 1 base, 8 bases remained unmatched. The CDR3 is 17 amino acids. The CDR3 protein is CASSQEPGQWNTGELFF. In DNA form, the CDR3 reads TGTGCCAGCAGCCAGGAGCCGGGACAGTGGAACACCGGGGAGCTGTTTTTT.

The V gene is TRBV7-2, the J gene TRBJ2-7, with 13 bases that match TRBD2. The germline V gene has CDR1 SGHTA and CDR2 FQGNSA. V shed 4 bases, J shed 7 bases, and the junction held 10 bases outside the gene matches. The CDR3 runs 16 residues. CDR3 DNA: TGTGCCAGCAGCTCGGGACTAGCGGGGCTGGGGTGGGAGCAGTACGTC. It yields the protein CASSSGLAGLGWEQYV.

The chain has TRBV5-4 and TRBJ1-2; tentative D call: TRBD1 (6 bases). This CDR3 region has 13 residues. CDR1 and CDR2 from the germline V gene are SGHNT and YYREEE (reference sequence). V dropped 1 base and J dropped 4 bases, with 8 bases sitting between them. The CDR3 coding sequence is TGTGCCAGCAGCTTGACCAGGGGCTATGGCTACACCTTC. Amino acid sequence: CASSLTRGYGYTF.

V gene TRBV28 combines with J gene TRBJ2-5; TRBD1 aligns across 7 bases. J lost 5 bases, V lost 6 bases, and 9 bases had no gene match. The CDR3 has 14 residues. Germline lookup yields CDR1 MDHEN and CDR2 SYDVKM. The CDR3 nucleotides are TGTGCCAGCAGATTTACAGGGGAAAGGGAGACCCAGTACTTC. Translation: CASRFTGERETQYF.

The V and J genes are TRBV6-1 and TRBJ2-2; D call uncertain. Germline V gives CDR1 MNHNS, CDR2 SASEGT. V lost 4 bases and J 0 bases, leaving 12 bases between the germline ends. The CDR3 is 16 amino acids. The CDR3 DNA sequence: TGTGCCAGCAGTGTCCTTACTAACTCGAACACCGGGGAGCTGTTTTTT. This codes for CASSVLTNSNTGELFF.

The rearrangement joins TRBV30 to TRBJ1-4; 8 nucleotides match TRBD1. CDR3 size: 14 residues. Trimming took 7 bases from V and 8 from J; bases not matched to a gene: 12. The V gene's germline CDR1 is GTSNPN and CDR2 SVGIG (reference sequence). The CDR3 loop is CAYNVGQGREKLFF. Here the CDR3 DNA reads TGTGCCTATAACGTCGGACAGGGTCGGGAAAAACTGTTTTTT.

The J gene is TRBJ1-5, the V gene TRBV18, with a weak D call TRBD1 (5 bases). The CDR3 has 13 residues. Germline V gene sequence: CDR1 KGHSH, CDR2 LQKENI. With 11 bases removed from V and 3 bases from J, the gap between germline ends came to 14 bases. The CDR3 reads CASGDSINQPQHF. Written as DNA, the CDR3 is TGTGCCTCCGGGGACTCGATCAATCAGCCCCAGCATTTT.

V and J are TRBV19 and TRBJ1-2, with no clear D. The V gene's germline CDR1 is LNHDA and CDR2 SQIVND (reference sequence). There are 12 residues in the CDR3. Trimming stripped 2 bases from V and 8 bases from J, with 9 bases between. CDR3 bases: TGTGCCAGTAGTATATCTCTAACGGGCTACACCTTC. It yields the protein CASSISLTGYTF.

The V and J genes are TRBV9 and TRBJ1-2; possibly TRBD1 for D (6 bases). Per germline, CDR1 SGDLS and CDR2 YYNGEE. V lost 4 bases and J lost 5, with 24 bases in between. The CDR3 contains 17 residues. For the CDR3, the DNA is TGTGCCAGCAGCCGTTCGGAGGGGAGGGGGACCCTTTATGGCTACACCTTC. Its translation is CASSRSEGRGTLYGYTF.

The chain links TRBV3-1 (or the pseudogene TRBV3-2) to TRBJ2-7; TRBD2 matches at 7 bases. V was clipped by 3 bases and J by 4 bases; unmatched bases: 12. CDR3 length equals 16 residues. Germline CDR1 and CDR2: LGHDT and YNNKEL (reference sequence). The CDR3 DNA sequence: TGTGCCAGCAGCCAGGGAGCTAGCGGAAGAGCTTACGAGCAGTACGTC. Amino acid sequence: CASSQGASGRAYEQYV.

V gene TRBV6-6 combines with J gene TRBJ1-1, with 7 bases aligning to TRBD1. CDR1 MNHNY and CDR2 SVGAGI come from the germline V gene (reference sequence). The J segment lost 4 bases and the V segment lost 6 bases, leaving 5 bases of the junction unmatched. The CDR3 runs 13 residues. DNA of the CDR3: TGTGCCAGCAGCTCAGGGGGGAGCACTGAAGCTTTCTTT. Translating gives CASSSGGSTEAFF.

Of note for this clone: Other DNA sequences in the sample encode the same CDR3. This sequence joins TRBV28 and TRBJ1-2; D ambiguous. This CDR3 is 15 amino acids long. Germline V gives CDR1 MDHEN, CDR2 SYDVKM. V lost 5 bases and J lost 2, with 15 bases in between. CDR3 protein: CASSQPSPGNYGYTF. The DNA for the CDR3 is TGTGCCAGCAGTCAACCATCTCCGGGAAACTATGGCTACACCTTC.

The chain uses TRBV19 and TRBJ2-5; TRBD2 might be the D (5 bases). V was cut by 6 bases and J by 2 bases, with 19 bases left in between. Per the germline V gene, CDR1 is LNHDA and CDR2 is SQIVND (reference sequence). The CDR3 spans 16 residues. CDR3 nucleotide sequence: TGTGCCAGTAGCTTGAGGGATCGGGGATTGCAAGAGACCCAGTACTTC. Translating it yields CASSLRDRGLQETQYF.

The V gene is TRBV6-1, the J gene TRBJ2-2; 7 nucleotides line up with TRBD1. CDR1 is MNHNS, CDR2 SASEGT, per germline. The CDR3 has 16 amino acids. V was pared by 4 bases and J by 6 bases, with 11 bases of the junction left unmatched. In nucleotides, the CDR3 is TGTGCCAGCAGTGTTCAAGGACAGGCTTCCGCCGGGGAGCTGTTTTTT. Translated, it gives CASSVQGQASAGELFF.

This chain uses TRBV18 with TRBJ1-4; D gene uncertain. CDR1 is KGHSH and CDR2 is LQKENI in the germline V gene. V lost 2 bases and J lost 10, with 11 bases in between. CDR3 length equals 13 residues. CDR3 in DNA: TGTGCCAGCTCACCATCACTGGAGGGAAAACTGTTTTTT. It yields the protein CASSPSLEGKLFF.

The chain joins TRBV11-2 to TRBJ2-5; 9 nucleotides align to TRBD2. The CDR3 is 15 residues long. J gave up 5 bases and V 3 bases, and 7 bases lay outside the gene matches. Germline loops: CDR1 SGHAT, CDR2 FQNNGV. The CDR3: CASSLGGGALETQYF. CDR3 sequence (DNA): TGTGCCAGCAGCTTGGGCGGGGGGGCCTTGGAGACCCAGTACTTC.

The table lists this clone with a count of one. The chain recombines TRBV5-4 with TRBJ1-5, with D perhaps TRBD1 (5 bases). This CDR3 has 15 residues. Germline V gives CDR1 SGHNT, CDR2 YYREEE (reference sequence). V shed 4 bases and J shed 1 base, with 12 bases lying between them. The CDR3 loop reads CASSMGGGSNQPQHF. The CDR3 bases are TGTGCCAGCAGCATGGGGGGGGGAAGCAATCAGCCCCAGCATTTT.

This clone came up once. The chain carries TRBV6-2 or TRBV6-3 and TRBJ1-1; D perhaps matches TRBD1 (5 bases). The CDR3 loop spans 12 amino acids. The germline CDR1 and CDR2 sequences are MNHEY and SVGEGT. V gave up 5 bases and J gave up 5 bases, with 9 bases separating them. The CDR3 is CASSAQGTEAFF. The CDR3 DNA follows: TGTGCCAGCAGTGCCCAGGGAACTGAAGCTTTCTTT.

CDR3 sequence (DNA): TGTGCCAGCTCACCAATGCAACAGGGAGCTTACAATGAGCAGTTCTTC. Translated: CASSPMQQGAYNEQFF. V is TRBV18 and J is TRBJ2-1, with D possibly being TRBD1 (6 bases). Trimming removed 2 bases at V and 4 bases at J, with 15 bases between. The CDR3 runs 16 residues. Germline values: CDR1 KGHSH, CDR2 LQKENI.

The J gene is TRBJ1-4, the V gene TRBV19, with 8 bases matching TRBD1. The CDR3 covers 13 residues. V lost 7 bases and J lost 7; bases outside the gene matches: 5. The germline V gene encodes CDR1 LNHDA and CDR2 SQIVND (reference sequence). The CDR3: CASMWDRTEKLFF. CDR3 bases: TGTGCCAGTATGTGGGACAGGACTGAAAAACTGTTTTTT.

The rearrangement joins TRBV30 to TRBJ1-2, with TRBD1 as a possible D gene (5 bases). The CDR3 sequence is 16 residues long. V lost 0 bases to trimming and J lost 0 bases, with 14 bases between them. Germline assignment: CDR1 GTSNPN and CDR2 SVGIG (reference sequence). CDR3 sequence (DNA): TGTGCCTGGAGTGTAGGTGGGCCAGGGTCTAACTATGGCTACACCTTC. This translates into CAWSVGGPGSNYGYTF.